These 22 T cell receptor beta chains share one sample of origin, sequenced in a study of T cells in Graves' hyperthyroidism and ophthalmopathy. Researchers took RNA transcripts and amplified the TCR beta CDR3 regions from them. Carried out on the TCR CDR3, a first-round RT-PCR used the HTBI primer set. TCRdb reprocessed the multiplex PCR reads with MiXCR, giving one entry per CDR3 protein. The data contain about 400,000 distinct CDR3 sequences, around 25% of them seen just once; the ten biggest clones take up around four fifths. Sequenced input: blood. The receptors come from a man aged 45-65 years with Graves' hyperthyroidism.

The rearrangement joins TRBV7-9 to TRBJ2-5; D gene unclear. Between the trimmed V and J ends, which lost 4 bases and 3 bases, there was a span of 9 bases. The germline gives CDR1 SEHNR, CDR2 FQNEAQ (reference sequence). The CDR3 is 13 amino acids. CDR3 in DNA: TGTGCCAGCAGCTGGGATGGGGAAGAGACCCAGTACTTC. This translates into CASSWDGEETQYF.

This clonotype was seen a handful of times. The chain is built from TRBV5-6 and TRBJ2-7, with D unclear. Trimming cost V 3 bases and J 4 bases, with 20 bases left between them. The V gene's germline CDR1 is SGHDT and CDR2 YYEEEE. The CDR3 is 16 amino acids. The CDR3 DNA follows: TGTGCCAGCAGCTCAGGTCTTACGCGATCTGGGTACGAGCAGTACTTC. Translating gives CASSSGLTRSGYEQYF.

Many counts were recorded for this clonotype. V and J are TRBV7-3 and TRBJ2-3; no reliable D call. The germline V and J ends were trimmed by 2 bases and 3 bases, with 9 bases remaining between them. Per germline, CDR1 SGHTA and CDR2 FQGTGA. This CDR3 spans 14 amino acids. As DNA, the CDR3 is TGTGCCAGCAGCTTAGGATATGGAACAGATACGCAGTATTTT. This gives the protein CASSLGYGTDTQYF. The variable domain in full, completed from reference TRBV7-3 and TRBJ2-3, reads GAGVSQTPSNKVTEKGKYVELRCDPISGHTALYWYRQSLGQGPEFLIYFQGTGAADDSGLPNDRFFAVRPEGSVSTLKIQRTERGDSAVYLCASSLGYGTDTQYFGPGTRLTVL.

The genes are TRBV11-3 and TRBJ1-3; D not certain. CDR3 size: 15 residues. Trimming removed 5 bases at V and 2 bases at J, with 13 bases between. Germline V CDR1 and CDR2: SGHNT, YENEEA. The CDR3 DNA follows: TGTGCCAGCAGCCCGATGGGTTTCGCTGGAAACACCATATATTTT. The encoded protein is CASSPMGFAGNTIYF.

This clonotype was observed a few times. V usage is TRBV27 and J usage is TRBJ2-7; TRBD1 aligns across 7 bases. V lost 1 base to trimming and J lost 4 bases; unmatched junction nucleotides: 13. CDR1 and CDR2 from the germline V gene are MNHEY and SMNVEV (reference sequence). CDR3 length: 17 residues. The CDR3 nucleotides read TGTGCCAGCAGTTTATATGAGGGGGCAGGGGGAATATACGAGCAGTACTTC. Protein: CASSLYEGAGGIYEQYF.

The chain carries TRBV3-1 and TRBJ1-6, with 7 bases identical to TRBD1. Germline V lookup: CDR1 LGHDT, CDR2 YNNKEL (reference sequence). V dropped 6 bases and J dropped 10; count of bases not matched to a gene: 6. This CDR3 is built from 13 residues. CDR3 DNA: TGTGCCAGCAGGGGGGGACAGTGGTCACCCCTCCACTTT. It yields the protein CASRGGQWSPLHF.

This clonotype was seen ten or more times. The rearrangement uses TRBV7-9 and TRBJ2-7, with a possible D match to TRBD1 (6 bases). Germline V gives CDR1 SEHNR, CDR2 FQNEAQ (reference sequence). The CDR3 is made up of 14 amino acids. The V end lost 1 base, the J end lost 3 bases, and 10 bases lay between the germline ends. The CDR3 DNA reads as TGTGCCAGCAGCTTAGGAGACAGGCGCTACGAGCAGTACTTC. Its protein is CASSLGDRRYEQYF.

This chain joins TRBV10-1 and TRBJ2-2; D is unresolved. The germline V gene encodes CDR1 WNHNN and CDR2 SYGVQD (reference sequence). CDR3 length: 14 amino acids. Trimming shortened V by 7 bases and J by 4 bases, and 13 bases separated the two germline ends. CDR3 DNA sequence: TGCGCCAGCACTGGAAGTCGTACCACCGGGGAGCTGTTTTTT. Translating it yields CASTGSRTTGELFF.

The chain uses TRBV5-5 and TRBJ2-5, with a tentative D call TRBD2 (6 bases). The germline V and J ends were trimmed by 2 bases and 4 bases, with 18 bases remaining between them. The germline V gene encodes CDR1 SGHKS and CDR2 YYEKEE (reference sequence). The CDR3 runs to 16 residues. CDR3 sequence reads: CASSLAGAGGIETQYF. The CDR3 region has the DNA TGTGCCAGCAGCTTAGCCGGGGCTGGCGGGATAGAGACCCAGTACTTC.

This clonotype came up a few times. The chain carries TRBV6-4 and TRBJ2-2, with D perhaps matching TRBD1 (6 bases). The CDR3 spans 13 residues. Deletions cut 6 bases from V and 4 bases from J, with 9 bases between. Germline CDR1 is MRHNA and CDR2 is SNTAGT. CDR3: CASRGHGTGELFF. Here the CDR3 DNA reads TGTGCCAGCAGGGGACACGGCACCGGGGAGCTGTTTTTT.

This clonotype turned up a few times. The V call is TRBV18, the J call TRBJ2-2; TRBD1 aligns across 7 bases. The CDR3 has 16 residues. Trimming took 1 base from V and 2 from J; bases not matched to a gene: 4. CDR1 is KGHSH and CDR2 is LQKENI in the germline V gene. The CDR3 loop is CASSPRRQGNTGELFF. In nucleotides, the CDR3 is TGTGCCAGCTCACCACGTCGACAGGGAAACACCGGGGAGCTGTTTTTT.

This clonotype was detected a few times. V usage is TRBV4-2 and J usage is TRBJ2-7; 7 bases map to TRBD2. The germline CDR1 and CDR2 sequences are LGHNA and YNFKEQ. The CDR3 runs to 15 residues. Trimming cost V 2 bases and J 2 bases; bases outside gene matches: 6. CDR3 coding DNA: TGTGCCAGCAGCCAATCAACGGGAGGAACCTACGAGCAGTACTTC. Protein: CASSQSTGGTYEQYF.

This clonotype has more than one count but fewer than ten. J is TRBJ1-2 and V is TRBV6-1; possible D gene TRBD1, 6 bases. Trimming shortened V by 3 bases and J by 3 bases, and 8 bases separated the two germline ends. The CDR3 spans 13 residues. Per germline, CDR1 MNHNS and CDR2 SASEGT. The CDR3 here is CASSEGGDYGYTF. The CDR3 DNA reads as TGTGCCAGCAGTGAGGGGGGCGACTATGGCTACACCTTC.

About this clonotype: A much more abundant neighbour one base away suggests this may be a read error. The CDR3 here is CASEPYEQYF. DNA of the CDR3: TGTGCCAGCGAGCCCTACGAGCAGTACTTC. The V gene is TRBV2, the J gene TRBJ2-7; no definite D call. This CDR3 is 10 amino acids long. Trimming removed 8 bases at V and 2 bases at J, with 4 bases between. Germline loops: CDR1 SNHLY, CDR2 FYNNEI. Full variable domain (rest looked up from reference TRBV2 and TRBJ2-7): EPEVTQTPSHQVTQMGQEVILRCVPISNHLYFYWYRQILGQKVEFLVSFYNNEISEKSEIFDDQFSVERPDGSNFTLKIRSTKLEDSAMYFCASEPYEQYFGPGTRLTVT.

Comments on this clonotype: This could be a read error, since a much larger clone is one nucleotide away. Because the CDR3 is missing its conserved closing phenylalanine or tryptophan, this is likely a read error. The chain couples TRBV2 to TRBJ1-5, with a possible D match to TRBD1 (5 bases). V was cut by 6 bases and J by 6 bases, with 9 bases left in between. This CDR3 comprises 12 residues. The germline CDR1 and CDR2 sequences are SNHLY and FYNNEI. The CDR3 loop reads CASSGRGQPQHL. CDR3 in DNA: TGTGCCAGCAGCGGGAGGGGTCAGCCCCAGCATCTT.

The chain employs TRBV24-1 and TRBJ2-5, with D possibly called TRBD1 or TRBD2 (5 bases each). Germline V CDR1 and CDR2: KGHDR, SFDVKD. The V end lost 3 bases, the J end lost 5 bases, and 15 bases lay between the germline ends. There are 15 residues in the CDR3. The CDR3 bases are TGTGCCACCAGTGATGATCGGGACCTCGGGGAGACCCAGTACTTC. Its translation is CATSDDRDLGETQYF.

The chain links TRBV6-2 or TRBV6-3 to TRBJ1-1; no clear D gene. The ends were cut back, 3 bases at V and 0 bases at J, with 8 bases in the middle. The CDR3 runs to 14 residues. CDR1 and CDR2 (germline): MNHEY, SVGEGT. CDR3 region: CASSYGRVNTEAFF. The CDR3 DNA is TGTGCCAGCAGTTATGGCAGAGTGAACACTGAAGCTTTCTTT.

This chain connects TRBV14 to TRBJ2-3; 8 nucleotides match TRBD1. CDR1 SGHDN and CDR2 FVKESK come from the germline V gene. Germline trimming cut 3 bases from V and 0 bases from J; bases unmatched to any gene: 8. The CDR3 consists of 17 residues. CDR3 nucleotides: TGTGCCAGCAGCCACGTGACCGGGACAGGAAGCACAGATACGCAGTATTTT. This gives the protein CASSHVTGTGSTDTQYF.

This clonotype was seen a few times. The chain recombines TRBV6-5 with TRBJ2-5; 8 bases align to TRBD2. CDR3 size: 16 residues. J lost 13 bases, V lost 4 bases, and 20 bases had no gene match. Per germline, CDR1 MNHEY and CDR2 SVGAGI. The CDR3 protein is CASSSSTAQRERGSYF. The CDR3 coding sequence is TGTGCCAGCAGTTCCTCCACCGCCCAGCGGGAGAGAGGCTCGTACTTC.

This chain connects TRBV4-2 to TRBJ2-3; 7 bases align to TRBD1. CDR1 and CDR2 (germline): LGHNA, YNFKEQ. The CDR3 is 17 amino acids. With 0 bases clipped from V and 6 bases from J, the junction kept 12 bases outside the gene matches. CDR3 nucleotides: TGTGCCAGCAGCCAAGATCATAGGGGGCCATCCGGGGATACGCAGTATTTT. Its protein is CASSQDHRGPSGDTQYF.

This clonotype was seen a handful of times. The chain couples TRBV27 to TRBJ2-3; 12 bases are a match to TRBD2. Germline V lookup: CDR1 MNHEY, CDR2 SMNVEV (reference sequence). The CDR3 contains 17 residues. Losses at the gene ends were 4 bases for V and 3 bases for J; bases not matched to a gene: 8. The CDR3 nucleotides are TGTGCCAGCAGTTCCAGACTAGCGGGAGTTGGGACAGATACGCAGTATTTT. This encodes CASSSRLAGVGTDTQYF.

The chain combines TRBV3-1 with TRBJ1-3; D is possibly TRBD1 (6 bases). This CDR3 spans 15 amino acids. Germline V lookup: CDR1 LGHDT, CDR2 YNNKEL (reference sequence). Trimming cost V 4 bases and J 3 bases, with 13 bases left between them. Written as DNA, the CDR3 is TGTGCCAGCAGCCCTGAGGCCAGGGGTGGAAACACCATATATTTT. Translated, it gives CASSPEARGGNTIYF.